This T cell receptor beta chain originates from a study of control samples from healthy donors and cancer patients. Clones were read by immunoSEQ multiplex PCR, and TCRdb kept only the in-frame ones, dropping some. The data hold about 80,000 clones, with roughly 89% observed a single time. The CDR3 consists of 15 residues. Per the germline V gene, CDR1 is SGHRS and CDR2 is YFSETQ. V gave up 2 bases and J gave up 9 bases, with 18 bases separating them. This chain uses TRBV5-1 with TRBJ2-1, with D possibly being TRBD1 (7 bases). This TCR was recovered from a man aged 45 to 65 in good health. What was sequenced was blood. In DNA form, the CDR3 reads TGCGCCAGCAGCTTCGGGACAGTTGCGGGGCTTGAGCAGTTCTTC. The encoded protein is CASSFGTVAGLEQFF.